This TCR beta chain appears in the sequencing data of a study of T cell responses to AZD1222 COVID-19 vaccine. Sequenced by immunoSEQ multiplex PCR; TCRdb stores in-frame clones only, minus some. In the table there are under 150,000 clones, just over 90% of which are singletons. Germline CDR1 and CDR2: MGHRA and YSYEKL. The V end was cut by 1 base, the J end by 7 bases, with 16 bases between. CDR3 length: 16 residues. The TCR sequence derives from an adult in good health. This specimen was peripheral blood, taken on day 0 of AZD1222 vaccination. The rearrangement joins TRBV4-1 to TRBJ1-4; possibly TRBD1 for D (6 bases). CDR3 sequence: CASSQGVQGLGEKLFF. Here the CDR3 DNA reads TGCGCCAGCAGCCAAGGGGTACAGGGATTAGGTGAAAAACTGTTTTTT.